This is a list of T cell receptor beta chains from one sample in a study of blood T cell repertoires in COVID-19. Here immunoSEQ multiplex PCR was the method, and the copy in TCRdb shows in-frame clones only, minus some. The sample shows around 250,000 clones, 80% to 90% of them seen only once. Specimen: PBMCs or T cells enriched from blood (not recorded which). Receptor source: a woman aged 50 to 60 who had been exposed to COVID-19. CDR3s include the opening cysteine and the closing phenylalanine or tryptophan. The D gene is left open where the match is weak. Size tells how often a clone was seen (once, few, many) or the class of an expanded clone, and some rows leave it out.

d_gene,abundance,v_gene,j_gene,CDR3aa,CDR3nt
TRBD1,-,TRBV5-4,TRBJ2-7,CASSRITGGLGYEQYF,TGTGCCAGCAGCCGCATAACAGGGGGCTTAGGCTACGAGCAGTACTTC
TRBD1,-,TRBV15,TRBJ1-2,CATSRGTESGYTF,TGTGCCACCAGCAGGGGGACAGAGAGTGGCTACACCTTC
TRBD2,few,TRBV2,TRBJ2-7,CAISFLAGLGYEQYF,TGTGCCATCTCTTTTCTAGCGGGGTTGGGCTACGAGCAGTACTTC
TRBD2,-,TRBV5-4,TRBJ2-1,CASSPGLADSYNEQFF,TGTGCCAGCAGCCCGGGACTAGCGGACTCCTACAATGAGCAGTTCTTC
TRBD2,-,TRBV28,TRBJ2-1,CASSPVAGGAGDEQFF,TGTGCCAGCAGTCCCGTAGCGGGGGGGGCCGGAGATGAGCAGTTCTTC
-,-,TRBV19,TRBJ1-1,CASSIGGTPEAFF,TGTGCCAGTAGTATAGGCGGGACTCCTGAAGCTTTCTTT
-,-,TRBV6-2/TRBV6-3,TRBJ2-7,CASSSRVSSYEQYF,TGTGCCAGCAGTTCCAGGGTTAGCTCCTACGAGCAGTACTTC
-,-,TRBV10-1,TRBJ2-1,CASSGDGGSYNEQFF,TGCGCCAGCAGTGGTGACGGAGGCTCCTACAATGAGCAGTTCTTC
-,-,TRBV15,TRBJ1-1,CATSEGTRMNTEAFF,TGTGCCACCAGCGAGGGGACAAGGATGAACACTGAAGCTTTCTTT
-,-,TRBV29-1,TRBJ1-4,CSGHDGNNEKLFF,TGCAGCGGACATGACGGAAATAATGAAAAACTGTTTTTT